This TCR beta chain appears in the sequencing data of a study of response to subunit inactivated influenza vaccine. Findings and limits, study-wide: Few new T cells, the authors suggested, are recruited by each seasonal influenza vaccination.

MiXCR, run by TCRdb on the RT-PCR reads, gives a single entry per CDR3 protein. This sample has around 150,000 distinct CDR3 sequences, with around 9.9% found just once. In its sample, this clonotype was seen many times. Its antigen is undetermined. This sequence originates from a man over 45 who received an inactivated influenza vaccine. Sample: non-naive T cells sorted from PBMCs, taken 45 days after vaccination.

The CDR3: CASSEGPAPPYEQYF. For the CDR3, the DNA is TGTGCCAGCAGCGAAGGGCCAGCTCCACCCTACGAGCAGTACTTC. The chain carries TRBV7-9 and TRBJ2-7, with D unresolved. The germline V and J ends were trimmed by 5 bases and 2 bases, with 16 bases remaining between them. The germline CDR1 and CDR2 sequences are SEHNR and FQNEAQ (reference sequence). The CDR3 sequence is 15 residues long. Drawing the rest from reference TRBV7-9 and TRBJ2-7, the complete variable domain is DTGVSQNPRHKITKRGQNVTFRCDPISEHNRLYWYRQTLGQGPEFLTYFQNEAQLEKSRLLSDRFSAERPKGSFSTLEIQRTEQGDSAMYLCASSEGPAPPYEQYFGPGTRLTVT.